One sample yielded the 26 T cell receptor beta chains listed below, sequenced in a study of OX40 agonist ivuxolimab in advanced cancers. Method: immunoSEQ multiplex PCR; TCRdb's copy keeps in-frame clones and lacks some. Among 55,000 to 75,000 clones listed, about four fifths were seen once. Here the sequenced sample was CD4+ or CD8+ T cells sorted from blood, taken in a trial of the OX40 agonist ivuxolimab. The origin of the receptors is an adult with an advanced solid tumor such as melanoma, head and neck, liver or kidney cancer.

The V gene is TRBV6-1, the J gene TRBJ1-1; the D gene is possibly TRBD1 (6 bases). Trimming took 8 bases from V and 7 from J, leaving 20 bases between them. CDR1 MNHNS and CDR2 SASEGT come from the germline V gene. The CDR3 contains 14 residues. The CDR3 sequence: CASQIIQGSLEAFF. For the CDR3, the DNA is TGTGCCAGCCAGATAATACAGGGCTCCCTTGAAGCTTTCTTT.

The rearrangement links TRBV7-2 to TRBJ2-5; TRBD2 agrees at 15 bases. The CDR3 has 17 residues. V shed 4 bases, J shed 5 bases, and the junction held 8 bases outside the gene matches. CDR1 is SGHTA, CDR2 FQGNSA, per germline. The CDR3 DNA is TGTGCCAGCAGCTCGGGACTAGCGGGGGGCGCAGGGGAGACCCAGTACTTC. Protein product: CASSSGLAGGAGETQYF.

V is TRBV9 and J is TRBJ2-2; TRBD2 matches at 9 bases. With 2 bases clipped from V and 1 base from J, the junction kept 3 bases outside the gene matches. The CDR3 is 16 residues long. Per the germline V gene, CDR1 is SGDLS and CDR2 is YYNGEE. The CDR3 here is CASSVLAGVNTGELFF. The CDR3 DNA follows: TGTGCCAGCAGCGTGTTAGCGGGGGTGAACACCGGGGAGCTGTTTTTT.

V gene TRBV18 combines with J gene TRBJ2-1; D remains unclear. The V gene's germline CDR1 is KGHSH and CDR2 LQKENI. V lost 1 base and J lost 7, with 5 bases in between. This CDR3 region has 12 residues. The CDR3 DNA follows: TGTGCCAGCTCACCACGGAAGAATGAGCAGTTCTTC. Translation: CASSPRKNEQFF.

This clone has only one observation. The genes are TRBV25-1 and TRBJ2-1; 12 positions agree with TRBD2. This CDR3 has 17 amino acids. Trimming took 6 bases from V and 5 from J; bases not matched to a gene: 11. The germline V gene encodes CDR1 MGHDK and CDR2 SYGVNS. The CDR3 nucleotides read TGTGCCAGCAGCCTGACTAGCGGGGGAACAAACGACAATGAGCAGTTCTTC. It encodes CASSLTSGGTNDNEQFF.

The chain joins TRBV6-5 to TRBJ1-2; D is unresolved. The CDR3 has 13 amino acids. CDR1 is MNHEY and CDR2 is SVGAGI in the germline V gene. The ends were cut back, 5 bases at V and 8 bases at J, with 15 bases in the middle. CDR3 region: CASSPRPAGGYTF. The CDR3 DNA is TGTGCCAGCAGTCCGAGACCTGCCGGAGGCTACACCTTC.

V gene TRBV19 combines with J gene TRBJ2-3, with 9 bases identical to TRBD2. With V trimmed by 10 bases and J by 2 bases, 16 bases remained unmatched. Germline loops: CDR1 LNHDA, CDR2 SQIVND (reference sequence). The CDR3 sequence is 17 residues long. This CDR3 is CATSSGASEEVTDTQYF. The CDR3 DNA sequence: TGTGCCACTTCTAGCGGGGCAAGTGAAGAGGTCACAGATACGCAGTATTTT.

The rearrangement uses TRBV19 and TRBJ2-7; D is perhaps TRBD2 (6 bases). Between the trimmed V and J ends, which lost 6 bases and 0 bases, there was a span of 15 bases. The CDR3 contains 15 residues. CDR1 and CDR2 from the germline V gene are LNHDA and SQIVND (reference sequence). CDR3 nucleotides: TGTGCCAGTAGCTCGGGCGGGGTGCCCTCCTACGAGCAGTACTTC. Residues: CASSSGGVPSYEQYF.

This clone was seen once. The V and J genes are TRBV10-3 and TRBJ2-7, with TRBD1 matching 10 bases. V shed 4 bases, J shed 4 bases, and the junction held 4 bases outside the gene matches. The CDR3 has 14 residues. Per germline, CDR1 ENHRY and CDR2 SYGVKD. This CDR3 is CAISADRGPYEQYF. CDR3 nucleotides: TGTGCCATCAGTGCAGACAGGGGGCCGTACGAGCAGTACTTC.

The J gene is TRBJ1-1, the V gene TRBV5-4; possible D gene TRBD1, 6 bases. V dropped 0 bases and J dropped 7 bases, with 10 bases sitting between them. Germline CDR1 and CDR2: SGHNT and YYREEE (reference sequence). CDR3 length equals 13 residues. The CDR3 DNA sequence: TGTGCCAGCAGCTTGGGGGGGGCAGTTGAAGCTTTCTTT. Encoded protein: CASSLGGAVEAFF. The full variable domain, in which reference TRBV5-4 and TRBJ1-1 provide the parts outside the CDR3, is ETGVTQSPTHLIKTRGQQVTLRCSSQSGHNTVSWYQQALGQGPQFIFQYYREEENGRGNFPPRFSGLQFPNYSSELNVNALELDDSALYLCASSLGGAVEAFFGQGTRLTVV.

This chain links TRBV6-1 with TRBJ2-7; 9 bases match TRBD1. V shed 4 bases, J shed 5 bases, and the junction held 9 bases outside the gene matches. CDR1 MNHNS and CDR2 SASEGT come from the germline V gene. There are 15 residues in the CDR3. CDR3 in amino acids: CASSVSGTGFDEQYF. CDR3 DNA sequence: TGTGCCAGCAGTGTATCCGGGACAGGGTTCGACGAGCAGTACTTC.

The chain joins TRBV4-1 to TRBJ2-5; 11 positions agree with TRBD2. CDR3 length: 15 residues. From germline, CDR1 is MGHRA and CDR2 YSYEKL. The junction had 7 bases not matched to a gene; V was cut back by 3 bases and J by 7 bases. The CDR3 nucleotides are TGCGCCAGCAGCCACACTAGCGGGGGTGGAGGGACCCAGTACTTC. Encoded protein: CASSHTSGGGGTQYF.

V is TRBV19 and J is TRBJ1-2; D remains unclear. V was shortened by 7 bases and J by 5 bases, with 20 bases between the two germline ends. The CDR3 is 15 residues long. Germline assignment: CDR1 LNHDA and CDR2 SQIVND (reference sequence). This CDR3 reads CASNPSRRGLYGYTF. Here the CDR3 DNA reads TGTGCCAGTAATCCCTCGAGGAGAGGGCTTTATGGCTACACCTTC.

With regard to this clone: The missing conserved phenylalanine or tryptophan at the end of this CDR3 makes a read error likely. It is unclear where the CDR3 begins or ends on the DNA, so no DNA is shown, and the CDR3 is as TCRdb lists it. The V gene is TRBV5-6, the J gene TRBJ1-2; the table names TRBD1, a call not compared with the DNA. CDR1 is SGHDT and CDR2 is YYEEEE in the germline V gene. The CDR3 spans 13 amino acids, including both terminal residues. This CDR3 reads CASSLRTGELLLV.

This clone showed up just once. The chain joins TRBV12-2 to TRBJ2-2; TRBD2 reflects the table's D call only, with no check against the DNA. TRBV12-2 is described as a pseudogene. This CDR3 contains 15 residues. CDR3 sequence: CASRRSFSNTGELFF. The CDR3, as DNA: TGTGCAAGTCGCCGGAGCTTTTCGAACACCGGGGAGCTGTTTTTT.

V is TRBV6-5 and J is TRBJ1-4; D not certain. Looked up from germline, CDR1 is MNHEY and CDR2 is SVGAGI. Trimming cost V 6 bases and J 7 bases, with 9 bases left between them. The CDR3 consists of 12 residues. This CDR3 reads CASSTRSEKLFF. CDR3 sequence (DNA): TGTGCCAGCAGCACTAGGAGTGAAAAACTGTTTTTT.

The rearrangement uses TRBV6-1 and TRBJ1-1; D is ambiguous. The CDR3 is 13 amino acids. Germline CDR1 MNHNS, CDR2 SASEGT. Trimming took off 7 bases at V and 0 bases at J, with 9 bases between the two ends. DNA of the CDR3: TGTGCCAGCAAGGAGATACTGAACACTGAAGCTTTCTTT. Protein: CASKEILNTEAFF.

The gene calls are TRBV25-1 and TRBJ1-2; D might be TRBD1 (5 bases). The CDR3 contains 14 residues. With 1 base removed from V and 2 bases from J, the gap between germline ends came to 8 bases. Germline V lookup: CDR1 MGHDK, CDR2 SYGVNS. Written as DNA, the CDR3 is TGTGCCAGCAGTGAATTAGAGGGGAACTATGGCTACACCTTC. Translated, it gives CASSELEGNYGYTF.

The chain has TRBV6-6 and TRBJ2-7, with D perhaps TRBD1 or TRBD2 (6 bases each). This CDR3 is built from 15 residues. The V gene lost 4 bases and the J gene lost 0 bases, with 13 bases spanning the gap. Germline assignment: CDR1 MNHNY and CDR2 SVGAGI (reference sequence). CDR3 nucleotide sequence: TGTGCCAGCAGTTCCCGGGGGCACAGCTCCTACGAGCAGTACTTC. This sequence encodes CASSSRGHSSYEQYF.

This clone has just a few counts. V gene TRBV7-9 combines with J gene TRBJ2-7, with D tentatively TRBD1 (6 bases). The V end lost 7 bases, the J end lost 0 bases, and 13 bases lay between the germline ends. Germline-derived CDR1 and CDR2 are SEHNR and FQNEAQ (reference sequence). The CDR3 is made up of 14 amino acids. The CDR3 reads CASNSDSNSYEQYF. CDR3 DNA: TGTGCCAGCAACTCGGACAGTAACTCCTACGAGCAGTACTTC. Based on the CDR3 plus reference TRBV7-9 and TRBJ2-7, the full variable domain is DTGVSQNPRHKITKRGQNVTFRCDPISEHNRLYWYRQTLGQGPEFLTYFQNEAQLEKSRLLSDRFSAERPKGSFSTLEIQRTEQGDSAMYLCASNSDSNSYEQYFGPGTRLTVT.

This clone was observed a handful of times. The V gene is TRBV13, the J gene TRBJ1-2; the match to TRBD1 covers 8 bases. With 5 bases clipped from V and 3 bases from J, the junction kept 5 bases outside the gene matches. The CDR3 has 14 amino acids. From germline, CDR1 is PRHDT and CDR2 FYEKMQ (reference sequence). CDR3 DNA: TGTGCCAGCAGCCCCCGGGGACAGGACTATGGCTACACCTTC. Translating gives CASSPRGQDYGYTF.

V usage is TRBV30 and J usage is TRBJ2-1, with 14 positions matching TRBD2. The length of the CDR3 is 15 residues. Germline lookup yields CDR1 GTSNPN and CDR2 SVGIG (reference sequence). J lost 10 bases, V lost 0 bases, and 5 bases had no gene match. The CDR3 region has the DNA TGTGCCTGGAGTGTGACTAGCGGGGGGGCCAAGGAGCAGTTCTTC. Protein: CAWSVTSGGAKEQFF. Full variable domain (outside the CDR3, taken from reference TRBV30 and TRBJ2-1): SQTIHQWPATLVQPVGSPLSLECTVEGTSNPNLYWYRQAAGRGLQLLFYSVGIGQISSEVPQNLSASRPQDRQFILSSKKLLLSDSGFYLCAWSVTSGGAKEQFFGPGTRLTVL.

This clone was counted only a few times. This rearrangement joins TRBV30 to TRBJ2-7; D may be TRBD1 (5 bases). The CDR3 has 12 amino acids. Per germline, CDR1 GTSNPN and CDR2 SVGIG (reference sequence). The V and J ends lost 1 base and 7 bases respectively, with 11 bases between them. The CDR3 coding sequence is TGTGCCTGGAGTGCTGGGGCCGGGGAGCAGTACTTC. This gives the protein CAWSAGAGEQYF.

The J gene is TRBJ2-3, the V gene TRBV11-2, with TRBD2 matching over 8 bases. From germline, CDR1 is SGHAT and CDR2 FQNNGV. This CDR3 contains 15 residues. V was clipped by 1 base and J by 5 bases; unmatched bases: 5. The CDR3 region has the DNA TGTGCCAGCAGCTTAGCGGGGGGGCCAGGAGATACGCAGTATTTT. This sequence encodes CASSLAGGPGDTQYF.

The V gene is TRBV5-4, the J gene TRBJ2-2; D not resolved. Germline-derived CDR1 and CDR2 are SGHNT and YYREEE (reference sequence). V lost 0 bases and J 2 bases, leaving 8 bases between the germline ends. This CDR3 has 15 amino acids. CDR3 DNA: TGTGCCAGCAGCTTGGCAGCAGTCAACACCGGGGAGCTGTTTTTT. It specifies CASSLAAVNTGELFF.

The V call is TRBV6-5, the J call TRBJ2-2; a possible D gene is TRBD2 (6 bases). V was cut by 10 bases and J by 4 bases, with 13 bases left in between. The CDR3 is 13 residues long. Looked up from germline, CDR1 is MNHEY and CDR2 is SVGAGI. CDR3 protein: CATLGGSTGELFF. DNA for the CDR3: TGTGCCACTTTGGGGGGAAGCACCGGGGAGCTGTTTTTT.